The 7 T cell receptor beta chains given below trace back to one sample, sequenced in a study of shared T cell receptors in the human thymus. Clones were sequenced by immunoSEQ multiplex PCR, and TCRdb holds only the in-frame ones, with some missing. The data contain 630,000 or so clones, around 87% of them singletons. This sample was also put to use in a study of human thymus T cells.

Sequences were obtained from thymocytes. The source is a boy under two years old with a congenital heart defect.

A single count supports this clone. CDR3 in DNA: TGCGCCAGCAGCTTCCGACAGGGTGAAAGCGAGCAGTACTTC. Protein: CASSFRQGESEQYF. V usage is TRBV5-1 and J usage is TRBJ2-7; TRBD1 matches 7 bases. This CDR3 region has 14 residues. Germline V gene sequence: CDR1 SGHRS, CDR2 YFSETQ. The junction had 8 bases not matched to a gene; V was cut back by 2 bases and J by 6 bases.

The chain uses TRBV4-3 and TRBJ1-5, with D perhaps TRBD1 (6 bases). Germline V gives CDR1 LGHNA, CDR2 YSLEER. The CDR3 consists of 14 residues. Trimming took off 0 bases at V and 5 bases at J, with 8 bases between the two ends. CDR3 sequence (DNA): TGCGCCAGCAGCCAAGACAGGGGCCATCAGCCCCAGCATTTT. Protein sequence: CASSQDRGHQPQHF.

The rearrangement uses TRBV9 and TRBJ2-1, with D unclear. The CDR3 contains 14 residues. Trimming removed 4 bases from V and 2 bases from J, with 10 bases in between. Germline V lookup: CDR1 SGDLS, CDR2 YYNGEE. The CDR3 bases are TGTGCCAGCAGCCTGGGCCCTCCCTACAATGAGCAGTTCTTC. As protein: CASSLGPPYNEQFF.

This clone was recorded once. The rearrangement links TRBV7-6 to TRBJ1-3, with D unclear. CDR1 and CDR2 (germline): SGHVS, FNYEAQ. This CDR3 is 15 amino acids long. The V end lost 3 bases, the J end lost 0 bases, and 9 bases lay between the germline ends. The CDR3, as DNA: TGTGCCAGCAGCTTCTCACAATTCTCTGGAAACACCATATATTTT. Translation gives CASSFSQFSGNTIYF.

This chain connects TRBV7-2 to TRBJ2-2; TRBD2 agrees at 8 bases. The CDR3 runs 16 residues. The V gene end was trimmed by 5 bases and the J gene end by 0 bases; junction bases not matched to a gene: 5. CDR1 is SGHTA, CDR2 FQGNSA, per germline. Written as DNA, the CDR3 is TGTGCCAGCAGCCGGGAGGGACACTCGAACACCGGGGAGCTGTTTTTT. Its translation: CASSREGHSNTGELFF.

The V gene is TRBV6-5, the J gene TRBJ2-7; tentative D call: TRBD1 (6 bases). The CDR3 extends over 14 amino acids. Trimming took off 3 bases at V and 3 bases at J, with 12 bases between the two ends. Germline assignment: CDR1 MNHEY and CDR2 SVGAGI. The CDR3 here is CASSYKGTLYEQYF. As DNA, the CDR3 is TGTGCCAGCAGTTATAAGGGGACACTCTACGAGCAGTACTTC.

The chain couples TRBV18 to TRBJ1-1, with D tentatively TRBD1 (6 bases). Trimming took off 3 bases at V and 3 bases at J, with 11 bases between the two ends. Looked up from germline, CDR1 is KGHSH and CDR2 is LQKENI. This CDR3 comprises 14 residues. The CDR3 DNA reads TGTGCCAGCTCACCGGGTGGACAGTACACTGAAGCTTTCTTT. It codes for CASSPGGQYTEAFF.